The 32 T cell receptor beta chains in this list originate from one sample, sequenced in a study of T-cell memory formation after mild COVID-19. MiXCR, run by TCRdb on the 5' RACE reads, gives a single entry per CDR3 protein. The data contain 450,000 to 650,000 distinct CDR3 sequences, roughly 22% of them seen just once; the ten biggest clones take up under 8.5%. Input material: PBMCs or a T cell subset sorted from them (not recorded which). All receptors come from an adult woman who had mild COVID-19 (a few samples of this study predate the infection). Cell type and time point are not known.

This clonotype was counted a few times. DNA for the CDR3: TGTGCCTGGAGTGAGCGGGCTCCCTACGAGCAGTACTTC. It specifies CAWSERAPYEQYF. This chain joins TRBV30 and TRBJ2-7; D is perhaps TRBD2 (6 bases). Trimming cost V 1 base and J 2 bases, with 9 bases left between them. Germline assignment: CDR1 GTSNPN and CDR2 SVGIG (reference sequence). This CDR3 has 13 residues. Variable domain in full (rest from reference TRBV30 and TRBJ2-7): SQTIHQWPATLVQPVGSPLSLECTVEGTSNPNLYWYRQAAGRGLQLLFYSVGIGQISSEVPQNLSASRPQDRQFILSSKKLLLSDSGFYLCAWSERAPYEQYFGPGTRLTVT.

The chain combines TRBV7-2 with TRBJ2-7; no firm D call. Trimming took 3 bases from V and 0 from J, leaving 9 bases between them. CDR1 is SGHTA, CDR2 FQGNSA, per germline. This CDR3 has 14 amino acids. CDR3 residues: CASSFPTASYEQYF. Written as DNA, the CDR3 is TGTGCCAGCAGCTTCCCCACCGCCTCCTACGAGCAGTACTTC.

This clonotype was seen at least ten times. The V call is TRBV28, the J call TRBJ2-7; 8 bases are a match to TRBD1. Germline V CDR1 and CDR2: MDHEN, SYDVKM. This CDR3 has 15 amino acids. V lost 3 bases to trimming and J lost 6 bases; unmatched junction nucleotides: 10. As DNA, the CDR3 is TGTGCCAGCAGTTTTGGGACAGGTAGAAATCGCGAGCAGTACTTC. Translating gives CASSFGTGRNREQYF.

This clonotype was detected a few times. CDR3 loop: CASSIRREGSYEQYF. In nucleotides, the CDR3 is TGTGCCAGCAGCATACGAAGAGAGGGTTCCTACGAGCAGTACTTC. The chain joins TRBV7-6 to TRBJ2-7, with D maybe TRBD2 (5 bases). The V end lost 5 bases, the J end lost 1 base, and 15 bases lay between the germline ends. The CDR3 covers 15 residues. Germline-derived CDR1 and CDR2 are SGHVS and FNYEAQ.

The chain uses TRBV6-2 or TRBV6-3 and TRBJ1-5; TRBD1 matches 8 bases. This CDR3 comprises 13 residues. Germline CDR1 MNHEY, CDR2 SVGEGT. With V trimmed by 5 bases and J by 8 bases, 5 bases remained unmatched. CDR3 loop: CASSADRVKPQHF. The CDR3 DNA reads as TGTGCCAGCAGTGCGGACAGGGTCAAGCCCCAGCATTTT.

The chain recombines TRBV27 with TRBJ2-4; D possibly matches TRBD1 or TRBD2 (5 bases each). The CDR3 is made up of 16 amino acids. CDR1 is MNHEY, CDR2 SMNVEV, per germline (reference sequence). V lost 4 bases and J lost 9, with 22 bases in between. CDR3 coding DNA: TGTGCCAGCAGTTACGGAGGAGAAGGGGCGATGGGCATTCAGTACTTC. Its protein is CASSYGGEGAMGIQYF.

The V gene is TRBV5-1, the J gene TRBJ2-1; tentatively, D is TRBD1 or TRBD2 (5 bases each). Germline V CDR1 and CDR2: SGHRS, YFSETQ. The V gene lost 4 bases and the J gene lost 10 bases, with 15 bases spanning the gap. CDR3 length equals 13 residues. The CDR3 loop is CASSPRDATEQFF. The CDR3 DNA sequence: TGCGCCAGCAGCCCCAGGGACGCAACAGAGCAGTTCTTC.

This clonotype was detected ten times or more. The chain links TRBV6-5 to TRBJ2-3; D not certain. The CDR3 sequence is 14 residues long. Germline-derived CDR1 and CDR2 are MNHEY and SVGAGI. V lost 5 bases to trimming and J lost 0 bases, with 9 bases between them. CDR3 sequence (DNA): TGTGCCAGCAGTCGAGGCTCTAGCACAGATACGCAGTATTTT. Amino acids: CASSRGSSTDTQYF.

The CDR3 spells CASSLDPPGNTEAFF. In DNA, the CDR3 is TGTGCCAGCAGCTTAGACCCTCCCGGGAACACTGAAGCTTTCTTT. This rearrangement joins TRBV11-2 to TRBJ1-1; D remains ambiguous. V was cut by 0 bases and J by 1 base, with 9 bases left in between. The CDR3 has 15 amino acids. Germline V gene lookup returns CDR1 SGHAT and CDR2 FQNNGV.

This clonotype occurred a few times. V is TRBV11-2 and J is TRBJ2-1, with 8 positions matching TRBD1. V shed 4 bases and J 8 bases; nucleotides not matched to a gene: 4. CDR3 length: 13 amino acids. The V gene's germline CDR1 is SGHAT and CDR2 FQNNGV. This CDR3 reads CASSSLQGDEQFF. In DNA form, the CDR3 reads TGTGCCAGCAGCTCACTACAGGGGGATGAGCAGTTCTTC.

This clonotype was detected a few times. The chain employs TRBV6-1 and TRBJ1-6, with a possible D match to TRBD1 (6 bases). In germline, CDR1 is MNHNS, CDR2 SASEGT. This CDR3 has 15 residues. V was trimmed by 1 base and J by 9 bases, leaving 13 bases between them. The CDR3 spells CASSEVGRGGSPLHF. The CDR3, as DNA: TGTGCCAGCAGTGAAGTTGGGAGAGGGGGTTCACCCCTCCACTTT.

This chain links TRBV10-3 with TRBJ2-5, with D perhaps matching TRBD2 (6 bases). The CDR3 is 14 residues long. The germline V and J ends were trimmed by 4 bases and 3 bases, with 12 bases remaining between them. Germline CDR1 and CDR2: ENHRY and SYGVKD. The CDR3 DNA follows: TGTGCCATCAGTGCCCGGGGGAAGGAAGAGACCCAGTACTTC. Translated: CAISARGKEETQYF.

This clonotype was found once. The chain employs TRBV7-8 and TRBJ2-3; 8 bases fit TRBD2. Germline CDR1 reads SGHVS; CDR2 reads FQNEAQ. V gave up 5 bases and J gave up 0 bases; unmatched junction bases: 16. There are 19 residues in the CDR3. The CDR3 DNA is TGTGCCAGCAGCCCCCGGGGTTCGGAAGCGGGAGAAAGCACAGATACGCAGTATTTT. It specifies CASSPRGSEAGESTDTQYF.

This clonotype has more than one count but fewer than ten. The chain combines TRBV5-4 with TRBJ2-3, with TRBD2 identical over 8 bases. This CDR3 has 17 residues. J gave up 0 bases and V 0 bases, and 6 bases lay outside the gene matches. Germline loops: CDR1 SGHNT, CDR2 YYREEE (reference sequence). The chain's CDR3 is CASSLDGAGGSTDTQYF. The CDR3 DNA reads TGTGCCAGCAGCTTGGACGGTGCGGGAGGTAGCACAGATACGCAGTATTTT.

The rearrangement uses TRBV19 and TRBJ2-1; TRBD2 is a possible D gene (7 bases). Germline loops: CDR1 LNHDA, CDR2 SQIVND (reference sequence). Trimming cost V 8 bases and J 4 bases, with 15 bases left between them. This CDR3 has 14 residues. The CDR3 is CASEAGAGYNEQFF. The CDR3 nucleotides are TGTGCCAGTGAGGCGGGGGCAGGGTACAATGAGCAGTTCTTC.

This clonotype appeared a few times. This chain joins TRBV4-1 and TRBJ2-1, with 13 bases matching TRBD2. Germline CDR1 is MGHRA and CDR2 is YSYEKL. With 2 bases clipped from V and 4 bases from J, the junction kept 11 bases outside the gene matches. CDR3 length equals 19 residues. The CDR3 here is CASSQPSGTSGTTYNEQFF. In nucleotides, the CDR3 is TGCGCCAGCAGCCAACCCTCAGGGACTAGCGGGACCACATACAATGAGCAGTTCTTC.

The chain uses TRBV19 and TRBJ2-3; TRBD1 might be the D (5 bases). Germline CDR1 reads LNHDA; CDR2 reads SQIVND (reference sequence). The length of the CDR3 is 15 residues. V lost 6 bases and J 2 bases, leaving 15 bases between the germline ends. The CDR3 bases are TGTGCCAGTAGATCACAGGCGATATCCACAGATACGCAGTATTTT. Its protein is CASRSQAISTDTQYF.

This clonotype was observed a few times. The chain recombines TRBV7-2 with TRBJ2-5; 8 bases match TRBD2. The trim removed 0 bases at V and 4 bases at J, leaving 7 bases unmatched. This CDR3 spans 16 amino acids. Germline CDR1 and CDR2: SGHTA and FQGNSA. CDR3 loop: CASSLAGTRDGETQYF. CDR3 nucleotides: TGTGCCAGCAGCTTAGCTGGGACTAGAGATGGAGAGACCCAGTACTTC.

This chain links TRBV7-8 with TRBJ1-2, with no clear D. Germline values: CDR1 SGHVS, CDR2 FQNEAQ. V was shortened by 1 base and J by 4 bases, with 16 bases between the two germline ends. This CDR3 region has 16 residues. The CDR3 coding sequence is TGTGCCAGCAGCTTAGAGTCGGGGTTCGCCGGCTATGGCTACACCTTC. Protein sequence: CASSLESGFAGYGYTF.

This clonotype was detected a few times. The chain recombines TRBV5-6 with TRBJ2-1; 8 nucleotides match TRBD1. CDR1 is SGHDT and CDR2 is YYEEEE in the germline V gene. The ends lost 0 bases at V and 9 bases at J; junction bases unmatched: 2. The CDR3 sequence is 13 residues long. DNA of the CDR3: TGTGCCAGCAGCTTGGGTCAGGGGGCTGAGCAGTTCTTC. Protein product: CASSLGQGAEQFF.

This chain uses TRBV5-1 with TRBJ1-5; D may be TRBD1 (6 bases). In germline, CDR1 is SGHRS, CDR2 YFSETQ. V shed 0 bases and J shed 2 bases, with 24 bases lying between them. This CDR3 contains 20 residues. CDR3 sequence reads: CASSLAFPGARYRGNQPQHF. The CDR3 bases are TGCGCCAGCAGCTTGGCGTTTCCGGGGGCGCGTTATCGGGGCAATCAGCCCCAGCATTTT. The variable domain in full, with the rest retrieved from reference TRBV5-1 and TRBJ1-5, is KAGVTQTPRYLIKTRGQQVTLSCSPISGHRSVSWYQQTPGQGLQFLFEYFSETQRNKGNFPGRFSGRQFSNSRSEMNVSTLELGDSALYLCASSLAFPGARYRGNQPQHFGDGTRLSIL.

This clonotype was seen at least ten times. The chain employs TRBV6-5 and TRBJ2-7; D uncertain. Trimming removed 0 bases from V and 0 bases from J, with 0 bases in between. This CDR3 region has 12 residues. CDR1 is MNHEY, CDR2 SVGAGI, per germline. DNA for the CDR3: TGTGCCAGCAGTTACTCCTCCTACGAGCAGTACTTC. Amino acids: CASSYSSYEQYF.

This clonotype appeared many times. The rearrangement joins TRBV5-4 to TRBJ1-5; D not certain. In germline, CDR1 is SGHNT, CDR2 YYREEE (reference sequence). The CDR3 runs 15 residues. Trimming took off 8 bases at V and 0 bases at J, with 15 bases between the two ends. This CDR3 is CASLTAVYSNQPQHF. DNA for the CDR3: TGTGCCAGTCTTACGGCGGTTTATAGCAATCAGCCCCAGCATTTT.

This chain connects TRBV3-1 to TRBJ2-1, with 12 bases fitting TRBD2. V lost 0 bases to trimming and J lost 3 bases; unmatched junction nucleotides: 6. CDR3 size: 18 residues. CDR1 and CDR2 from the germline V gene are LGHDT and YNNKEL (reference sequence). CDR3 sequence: CASSQDWTSGVGYNEQFF. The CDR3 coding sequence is TGTGCCAGCAGCCAAGATTGGACTAGCGGGGTGGGCTACAATGAGCAGTTCTTC.

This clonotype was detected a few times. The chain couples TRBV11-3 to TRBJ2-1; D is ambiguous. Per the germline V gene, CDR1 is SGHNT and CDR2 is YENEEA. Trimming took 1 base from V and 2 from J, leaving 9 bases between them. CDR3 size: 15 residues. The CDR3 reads CASSLVAETYNEQFF. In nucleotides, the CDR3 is TGTGCCAGCAGCTTAGTTGCGGAGACCTACAATGAGCAGTTCTTC.

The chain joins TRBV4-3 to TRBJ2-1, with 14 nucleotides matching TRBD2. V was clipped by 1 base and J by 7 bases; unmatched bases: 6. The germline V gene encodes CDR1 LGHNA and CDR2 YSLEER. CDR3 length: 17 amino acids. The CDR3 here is CASSQGGTSGRVNEQFF. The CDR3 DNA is TGCGCCAGCAGCCAAGGCGGGACTAGCGGGAGAGTTAATGAGCAGTTCTTC.

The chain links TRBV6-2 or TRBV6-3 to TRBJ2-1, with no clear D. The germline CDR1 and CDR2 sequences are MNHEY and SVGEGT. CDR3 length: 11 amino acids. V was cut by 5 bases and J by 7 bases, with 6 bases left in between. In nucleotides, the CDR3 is TGTGCCAGCAGTCCTCTGAATGAGCAGTTCTTC. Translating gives CASSPLNEQFF.

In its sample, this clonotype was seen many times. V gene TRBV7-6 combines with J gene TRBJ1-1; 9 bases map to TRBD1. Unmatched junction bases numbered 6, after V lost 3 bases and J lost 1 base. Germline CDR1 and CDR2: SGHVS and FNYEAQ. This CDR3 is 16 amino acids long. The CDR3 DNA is TGTGCCAGCAGCTTCACAGGGGGCCCTAGGAACACTGAAGCTTTCTTT. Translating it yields CASSFTGGPRNTEAFF.

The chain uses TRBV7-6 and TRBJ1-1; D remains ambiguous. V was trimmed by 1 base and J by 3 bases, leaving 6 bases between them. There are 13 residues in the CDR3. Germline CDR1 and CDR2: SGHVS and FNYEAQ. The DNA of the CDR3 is TGTGCCAGCAGCTTAGGACGGCACACTGAAGCTTTCTTT. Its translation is CASSLGRHTEAFF.

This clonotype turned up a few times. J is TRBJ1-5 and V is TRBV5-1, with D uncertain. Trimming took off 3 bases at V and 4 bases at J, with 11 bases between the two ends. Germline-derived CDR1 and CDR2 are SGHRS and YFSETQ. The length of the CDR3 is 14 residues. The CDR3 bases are TGCGCCAGCAGCTCCGGAGGAGAAAATCAGCCCCAGCATTTT. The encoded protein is CASSSGGENQPQHF.

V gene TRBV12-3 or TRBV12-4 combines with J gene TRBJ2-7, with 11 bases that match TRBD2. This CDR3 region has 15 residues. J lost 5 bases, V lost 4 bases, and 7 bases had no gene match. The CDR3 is CASSSTSGSVHEQYF. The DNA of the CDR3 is TGTGCCAGCAGTTCTACTAGCGGGAGCGTTCACGAGCAGTACTTC.

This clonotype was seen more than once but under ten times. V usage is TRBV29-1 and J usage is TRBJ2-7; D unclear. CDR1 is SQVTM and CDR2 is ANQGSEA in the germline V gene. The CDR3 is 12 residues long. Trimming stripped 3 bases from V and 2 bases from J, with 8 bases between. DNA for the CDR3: TGCAGCGTTGACTCAGGAGCCTACGAGCAGTACTTC. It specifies CSVDSGAYEQYF.